This entry is about one TCR beta chain. This sample was taken from a study of T-cell memory formation after mild COVID-19. The J segment lost 4 bases and the V segment lost 2 bases, leaving 7 bases of the junction unmatched. Germline V lookup: CDR1 SGHRS, CDR2 YFSETQ. This CDR3 has 15 residues. From the 5' RACE reads, TCRdb called clonotypes with MiXCR, one entry per CDR3 protein. The sample contains roughly 610,000 distinct CDR3 sequences, around a sixth of which appear only once. The chain employs TRBV5-1 and TRBJ2-7; TRBD1 matches at 9 bases. Sequencing used PBMCs or a T cell subset sorted from them (not recorded which). This TCR was sampled from an adult woman who had mild COVID-19 (a few samples of this study predate the infection). Cell type and time point are not known. The CDR3 DNA follows: TGCGCCAGCAGCTTTACGGGACAGGGAATTTACGAGCAGTACTTC. It specifies CASSFTGQGIYEQYF.